One T cell receptor beta chain is described in this entry. Its matching antigen is unknown. Reverse transcription of about 0.5 to 1 ug RNA used random hexamers. An immunoSEQ multiplex PCR amplified TCR beta CDR3 over 54 Vbeta and 13 Jbeta. TCRdb independently ran MiXCR on the immunoSEQ multiplex PCR reads; one entry per CDR3 protein. The data hold tens of thousands of distinct CDR3 sequences, with approximately 94% observed a single time. The ends were cut back, 6 bases at V and 3 bases at J, with 12 bases in the middle. CDR1 and CDR2 from the germline V gene are MNHEY and SMNVEV (reference sequence). This CDR3 contains 13 residues. The data were obtained in a study of CD8 T cells in Susac syndrome. TEMRA cells were FACS-enriched, unlike CD8+ and CD4+ T cells, which were negatively isolated. Study-wide results and limits: A relatively small number of individuals underwent TCR sequencing and HLA analysis.

The chain couples TRBV27 to TRBJ2-7; D remains unclear. The origin of this receptor is a human donor with multiple sclerosis. Sequencing used CD8+ T cells from PBMCs. The CDR3 loop reads CASSPGRNYEQYF. The DNA of the CDR3 is TGTGCCAGCAGCCCCGGACGGAACTACGAGCAGTACTTC.